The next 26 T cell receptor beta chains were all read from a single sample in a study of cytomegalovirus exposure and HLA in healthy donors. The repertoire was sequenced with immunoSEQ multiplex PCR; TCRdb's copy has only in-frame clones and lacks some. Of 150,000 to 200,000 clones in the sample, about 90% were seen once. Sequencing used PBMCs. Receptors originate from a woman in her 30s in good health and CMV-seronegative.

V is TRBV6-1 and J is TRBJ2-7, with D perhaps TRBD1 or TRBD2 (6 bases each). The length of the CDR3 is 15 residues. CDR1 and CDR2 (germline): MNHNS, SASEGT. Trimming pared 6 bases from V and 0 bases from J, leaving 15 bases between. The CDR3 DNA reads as TGTGCCAGCAGCCAACGGGGGCGAAGCTCCTACGAGCAGTACTTC. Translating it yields CASSQRGRSSYEQYF.

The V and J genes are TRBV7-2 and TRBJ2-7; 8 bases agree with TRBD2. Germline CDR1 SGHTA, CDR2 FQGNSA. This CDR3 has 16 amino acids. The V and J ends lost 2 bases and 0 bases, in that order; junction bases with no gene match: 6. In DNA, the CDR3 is TGTGCCAGCAGCTTAAGGGTTAGCGGGGCCTCCTACGAGCAGTACTTC. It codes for CASSLRVSGASYEQYF. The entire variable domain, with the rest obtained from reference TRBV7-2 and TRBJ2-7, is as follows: GAGVSQSPSNKVTEKGKDVELRCDPISGHTALYWYRQSLGQGLEFLIYFQGNSAPDKSGLPSDRFSAERTGGSVSTLTIQRTQQEDSAVYLCASSLRVSGASYEQYFGPGTRLTVT.

Here the CDR3 reads CATRWTEGNTIYF. CDR3 bases: TGTGCCACCCGATGGACAGAAGGAAACACCATATATTTT. V gene TRBV15 combines with J gene TRBJ1-3, with D maybe TRBD1 (6 bases). V lost 8 bases and J 4 bases, leaving 12 bases between the germline ends. The germline V gene has CDR1 LNHNV and CDR2 YYDKDF (reference sequence). This CDR3 has 13 residues.

The CDR3 DNA follows: TGTGCCAGCAGCTTTCCATCCCGGGACAGCTATAGCAATCAGCCCCAGCATTTT. Its translation: CASSFPSRDSYSNQPQHF. This rearrangement joins TRBV5-6 to TRBJ1-5, with TRBD1 matching over 7 bases. Germline V lookup: CDR1 SGHDT, CDR2 YYEEEE. The CDR3 has 18 amino acids. After removal of 2 bases from V and 0 bases from J, the junction contained 11 bases not matched to a gene.

The CDR3, as DNA: TGCGCCAGCAGCTTGCGCGGGAGCGCCGGGGAGCTGTTTTTT. Its protein product is CASSLRGSAGELFF. This rearrangement joins TRBV5-1 to TRBJ2-2; 7 bases are shared with TRBD2. The CDR3 is 14 residues long. V lost 1 base to trimming and J lost 6 bases; unmatched junction nucleotides: 3. Germline lookup yields CDR1 SGHRS and CDR2 YFSETQ.

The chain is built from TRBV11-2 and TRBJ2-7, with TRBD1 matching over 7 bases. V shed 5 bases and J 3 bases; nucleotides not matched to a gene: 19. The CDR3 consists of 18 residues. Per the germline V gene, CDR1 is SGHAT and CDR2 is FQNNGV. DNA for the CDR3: TGTGCCAGCAGCCCCCGCATTCTAGGGGACAGCGTGAGCTACGAGCAGTACTTC. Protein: CASSPRILGDSVSYEQYF.

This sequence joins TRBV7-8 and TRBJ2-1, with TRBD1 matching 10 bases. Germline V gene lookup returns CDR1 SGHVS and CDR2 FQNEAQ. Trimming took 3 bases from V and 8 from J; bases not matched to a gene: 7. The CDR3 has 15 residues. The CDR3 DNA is TGTGCCAGCAGCTTCCGGGACAGGGGCTTCGATGAGCAGTTCTTC. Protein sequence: CASSFRDRGFDEQFF.

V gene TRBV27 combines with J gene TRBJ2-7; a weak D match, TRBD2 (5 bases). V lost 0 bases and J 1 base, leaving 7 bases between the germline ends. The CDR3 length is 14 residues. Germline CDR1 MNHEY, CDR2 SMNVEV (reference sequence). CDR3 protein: CASSLSEESYEQYF. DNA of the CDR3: TGTGCCAGCAGTTTATCGGAGGAATCCTACGAGCAGTACTTC.

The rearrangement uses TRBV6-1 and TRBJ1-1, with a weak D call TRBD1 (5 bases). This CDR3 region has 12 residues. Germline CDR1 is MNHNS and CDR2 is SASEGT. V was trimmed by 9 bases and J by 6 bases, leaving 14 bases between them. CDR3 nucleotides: TGTGCCAGTCAAAACACGGGGGCTGAAGCTTTCTTT. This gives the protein CASQNTGAEAFF.

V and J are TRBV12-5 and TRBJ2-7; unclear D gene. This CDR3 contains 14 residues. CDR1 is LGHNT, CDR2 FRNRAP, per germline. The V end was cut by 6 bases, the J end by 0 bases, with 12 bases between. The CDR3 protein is CASGDPRSSYEQYF. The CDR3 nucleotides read TGTGCTAGTGGAGACCCAAGGAGCTCCTACGAGCAGTACTTC.

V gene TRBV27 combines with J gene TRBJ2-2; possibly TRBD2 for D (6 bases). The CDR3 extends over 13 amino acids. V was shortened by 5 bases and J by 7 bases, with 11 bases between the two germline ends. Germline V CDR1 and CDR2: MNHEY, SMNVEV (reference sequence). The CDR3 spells CASSRGMGGELFF. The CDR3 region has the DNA TGTGCCAGCAGTCGCGGGATGGGCGGGGAGCTGTTTTTT.

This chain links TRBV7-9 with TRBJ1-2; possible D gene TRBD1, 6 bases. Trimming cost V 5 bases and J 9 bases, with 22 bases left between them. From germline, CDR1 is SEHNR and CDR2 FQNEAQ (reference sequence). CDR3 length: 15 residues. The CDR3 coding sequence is TGTGCCAGCAGCGTCCCGGGACAACAGTTGTCAAGCTACACCTTC. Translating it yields CASSVPGQQLSSYTF.

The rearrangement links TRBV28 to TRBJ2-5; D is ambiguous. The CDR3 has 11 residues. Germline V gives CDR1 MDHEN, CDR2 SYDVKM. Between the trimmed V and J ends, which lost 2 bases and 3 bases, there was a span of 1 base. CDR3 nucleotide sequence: TGTGCCAGCAGTTTAAAAGAGACCCAGTACTTC. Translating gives CASSLKETQYF.

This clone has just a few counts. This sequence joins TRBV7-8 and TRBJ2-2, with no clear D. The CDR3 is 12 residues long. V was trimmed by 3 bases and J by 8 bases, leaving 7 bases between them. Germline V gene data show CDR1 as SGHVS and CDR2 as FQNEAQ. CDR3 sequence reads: CASSFPAGELFF. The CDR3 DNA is TGTGCCAGCAGCTTTCCGGCGGGGGAGCTGTTTTTT.

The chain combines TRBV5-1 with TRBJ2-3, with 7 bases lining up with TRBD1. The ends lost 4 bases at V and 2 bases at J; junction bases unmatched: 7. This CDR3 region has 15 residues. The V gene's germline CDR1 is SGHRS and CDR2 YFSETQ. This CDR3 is CASSEGGSHTDTQYF. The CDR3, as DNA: TGCGCCAGCAGCGAAGGGGGCTCCCACACAGATACGCAGTATTTT.

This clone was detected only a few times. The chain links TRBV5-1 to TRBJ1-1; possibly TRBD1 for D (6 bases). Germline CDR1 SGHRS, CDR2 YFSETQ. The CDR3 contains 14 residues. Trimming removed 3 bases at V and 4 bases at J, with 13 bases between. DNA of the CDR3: TGCGCCAGCAGCTCTACAGGGCTCGGCACTGAAGCTTTCTTT. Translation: CASSSTGLGTEAFF.

The CDR3 DNA is TGCGCCAGCAGCCAAGTACCTGCAGGGGAGAACACTGAAGCTTTCTTT. This sequence encodes CASSQVPAGENTEAFF. The V gene is TRBV4-3, the J gene TRBJ1-1; possible D gene TRBD1, 6 bases. Deletions cut 1 base from V and 1 base from J, with 13 bases between. The CDR3 totals 16 residues. Germline-derived CDR1 and CDR2 are LGHNA and YSLEER.

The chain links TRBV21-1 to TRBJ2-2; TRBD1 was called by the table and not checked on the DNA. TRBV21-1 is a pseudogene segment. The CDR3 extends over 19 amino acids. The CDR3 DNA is TGTGCCAGCAGCAAACTCAGAGGGGGCGATCCTAGAAACACCGGGGAGCTGTTTTTT. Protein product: CASSKLRGGDPRNTGELFF.

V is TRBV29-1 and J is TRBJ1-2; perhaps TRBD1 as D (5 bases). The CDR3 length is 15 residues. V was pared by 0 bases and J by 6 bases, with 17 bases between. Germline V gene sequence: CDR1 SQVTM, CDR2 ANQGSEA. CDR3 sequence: CSVEDRGTARHGYTF. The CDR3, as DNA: TGCAGCGTTGAAGATCGAGGGACGGCCAGACATGGCTACACCTTC.

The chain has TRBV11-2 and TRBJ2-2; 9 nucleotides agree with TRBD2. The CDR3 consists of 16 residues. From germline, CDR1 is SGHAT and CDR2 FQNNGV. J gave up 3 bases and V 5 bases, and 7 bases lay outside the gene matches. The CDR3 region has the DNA TGTGCCAGCAGCGCAAGCGGGGGGCGATACACCGGGGAGCTGTTTTTT. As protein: CASSASGGRYTGELFF.

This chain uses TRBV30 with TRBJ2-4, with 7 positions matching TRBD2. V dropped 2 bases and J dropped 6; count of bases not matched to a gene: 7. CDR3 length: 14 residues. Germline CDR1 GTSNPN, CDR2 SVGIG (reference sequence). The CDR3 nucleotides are TGTGCCTGGAGTTCCCGCGGGGGTTCAAACATTCAGTACTTC. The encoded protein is CAWSSRGGSNIQYF.

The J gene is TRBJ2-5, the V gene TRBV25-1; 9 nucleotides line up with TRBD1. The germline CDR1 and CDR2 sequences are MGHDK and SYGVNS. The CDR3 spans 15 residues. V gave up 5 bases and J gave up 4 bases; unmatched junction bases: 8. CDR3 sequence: CASSPRDRVGETQYF. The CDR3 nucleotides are TGTGCCAGCAGTCCCCGGGACAGGGTGGGAGAGACCCAGTACTTC.

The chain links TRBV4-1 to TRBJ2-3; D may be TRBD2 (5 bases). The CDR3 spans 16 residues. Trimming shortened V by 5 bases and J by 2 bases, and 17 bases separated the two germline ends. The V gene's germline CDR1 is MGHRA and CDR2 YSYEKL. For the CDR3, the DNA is TGCGCCAGCAGCTCCAGTGGAGCGGCTTTCACAGATACGCAGTATTTT. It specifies CASSSSGAAFTDTQYF.

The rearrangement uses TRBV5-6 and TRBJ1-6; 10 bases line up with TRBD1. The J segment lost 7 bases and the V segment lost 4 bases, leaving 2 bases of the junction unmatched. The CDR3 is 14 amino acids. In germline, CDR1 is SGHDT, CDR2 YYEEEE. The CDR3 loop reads CASSPGQGNSPLHF. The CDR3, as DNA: TGTGCCAGCAGCCCGGGACAGGGGAATTCACCCCTCCACTTT.

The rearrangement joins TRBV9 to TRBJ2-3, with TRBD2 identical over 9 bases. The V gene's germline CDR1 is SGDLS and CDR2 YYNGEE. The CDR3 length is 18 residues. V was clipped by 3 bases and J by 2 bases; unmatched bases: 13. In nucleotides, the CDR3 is TGTGCCAGCAGCGCTGCTTCTTGGATAGCGGGAGACACAGATACGCAGTATTTT. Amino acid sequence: CASSAASWIAGDTDTQYF.

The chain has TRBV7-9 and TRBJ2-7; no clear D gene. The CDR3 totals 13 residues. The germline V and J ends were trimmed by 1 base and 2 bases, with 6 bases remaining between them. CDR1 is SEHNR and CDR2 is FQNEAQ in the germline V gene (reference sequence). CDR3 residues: CASSLGATYEQYF. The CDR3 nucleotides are TGTGCCAGCAGCTTAGGGGCAACCTACGAGCAGTACTTC.